These 28 T cell receptor beta chains originate from one sample sequenced in a study of blood T cells in healthy people across ages. Sample-barcoded 5' priming and a J-beta primer mix drove a second PCR of roughly 6 to 12 cycles. TCRdb re-called the 5' RACE reads through MiXCR, storing one row per CDR3 protein. Seen here are around 1.1 million distinct CDR3 sequences, more than 30% observed once, and the top ten hold over 10%. What was sequenced was blood. The receptors originated from a man aged 18 to 29 in good health.

This clonotype has just a few counts. The gene calls are TRBV7-3 and TRBJ1-5; a possible D gene is TRBD1 (5 bases). CDR3 length equals 13 residues. V was shortened by 2 bases and J by 6 bases, with 8 bases between the two germline ends. Looked up from germline, CDR1 is SGHTA and CDR2 is FQGTGA. The CDR3 DNA sequence: TGTGCCAGCAGCTTAGACAGAACTCAGCCCCAGCATTTT. Its protein is CASSLDRTQPQHF. Full variable domain (rest looked up from reference TRBV7-3 and TRBJ1-5): GAGVSQTPSNKVTEKGKYVELRCDPISGHTALYWYRQSLGQGPEFLIYFQGTGAADDSGLPNDRFFAVRPEGSVSTLKIQRTERGDSAVYLCASSLDRTQPQHFGDGTRLSIL.

This clonotype was seen a few times. The rearrangement uses TRBV5-1 and TRBJ2-1, with 9 bases matching TRBD2. CDR1 and CDR2 (germline): SGHRS, YFSETQ. The ends lost 4 bases at V and 8 bases at J; junction bases unmatched: 13. The length of the CDR3 is 16 residues. The CDR3 sequence is CASSPVAGALWDEQFF. DNA for the CDR3: TGCGCCAGCAGCCCCGTAGCGGGGGCACTTTGGGATGAGCAGTTCTTC. Drawing the rest from reference TRBV5-1 and TRBJ2-1, the complete variable domain is KAGVTQTPRYLIKTRGQQVTLSCSPISGHRSVSWYQQTPGQGLQFLFEYFSETQRNKGNFPGRFSGRQFSNSRSEMNVSTLELGDSALYLCASSPVAGALWDEQFFGPGTRLTVL.

This clonotype occurred a few times. The chain links TRBV14 to TRBJ1-1; 8 positions match TRBD1. Unmatched junction bases numbered 5, after V lost 4 bases and J lost 1 base. Germline assignment: CDR1 SGHDN and CDR2 FVKESK. The CDR3 length is 15 residues. CDR3 protein: CASSRYQGANTEAFF. The CDR3, as DNA: TGTGCCAGCAGCCGGTACCAGGGGGCGAACACTGAAGCTTTCTTT.

The chain links TRBV2 to TRBJ1-6; D gene unclear. CDR1 is SNHLY, CDR2 FYNNEI, per germline. V lost 2 bases to trimming and J lost 7 bases, with 9 bases between them. This CDR3 comprises 14 residues. The CDR3 here is CASSEWASNSPLHF. CDR3 coding DNA: TGTGCCAGCAGTGAATGGGCATCGAATTCACCCCTCCACTTT.

This clonotype has a count of ten or more. This rearrangement joins TRBV5-1 to TRBJ2-3; D uncertain. With 3 bases removed from V and 0 bases from J, the gap between germline ends came to 8 bases. The length of the CDR3 is 14 residues. Germline V gene lookup returns CDR1 SGHRS and CDR2 YFSETQ. This CDR3 is CASSSDPSTDTQYF. The DNA of the CDR3 is TGCGCCAGCAGCTCCGACCCTAGCACAGATACGCAGTATTTT.

This rearrangement joins TRBV19 to TRBJ1-5; D remains unclear. CDR1 is LNHDA and CDR2 is SQIVND in the germline V gene (reference sequence). This CDR3 has 14 amino acids. V was cut by 3 bases and J by 3 bases, with 9 bases left in between. The CDR3 nucleotides read TGTGCCAGTAGTATGAATGGCCTCAATCAGCCCCAGCATTTT. Encoded protein: CASSMNGLNQPQHF.

V usage is TRBV6-1 and J usage is TRBJ1-5, with 9 positions matching TRBD1. The CDR3 loop spans 15 amino acids. CDR1 is MNHNS, CDR2 SASEGT, per germline. V gave up 3 bases and J gave up 3 bases; unmatched junction bases: 3. CDR3: CASSEDRGINQPQHF. The CDR3 coding sequence is TGTGCCAGCAGTGAGGACAGGGGAATCAATCAGCCCCAGCATTTT.

This clonotype was observed a few times. This rearrangement joins TRBV7-9 to TRBJ2-1, with D uncertain. The germline CDR1 and CDR2 sequences are SEHNR and FQNEAQ (reference sequence). The CDR3 totals 12 residues. V was trimmed by 5 bases and J by 5 bases, leaving 7 bases between them. The CDR3 region is CASSAHNNEQFF. The CDR3 nucleotides are TGTGCCAGCAGCGCCCACAACAATGAGCAGTTCTTC.

This chain joins TRBV12-3 or TRBV12-4 and TRBJ1-2; D not certain. The CDR3 has 15 residues. V was trimmed by 3 bases and J by 4 bases, leaving 15 bases between them. The DNA for the CDR3 is TGTGCCAGCAGTTTCCTTAGGAGCCAGTCCTATGGCTACACCTTC. Amino acids: CASSFLRSQSYGYTF.

The V and J genes are TRBV10-3 and TRBJ1-1; D not resolved. The CDR3 runs 11 residues. V dropped 6 bases and J dropped 9 bases, with 11 bases sitting between them. Germline V lookup: CDR1 ENHRY, CDR2 SYGVKD. DNA for the CDR3: TGTGCCATCAGCGGGCCCTCACAAGCTTTCTTT. It specifies CAISGPSQAFF.

Written as DNA, the CDR3 is TGTGCCAGCAGCCCTGCAGGGATTATGGGCGAGACCCAGTACTTC. As protein: CASSPAGIMGETQYF. The chain combines TRBV27 with TRBJ2-7, with D perhaps matching TRBD1 (5 bases). The end of the DNA aligns better with TRBJ2-5, so the J call may be wrong. The CDR3 loop spans 15 amino acids. The V gene's germline CDR1 is MNHEY and CDR2 SMNVEV (reference sequence).

The chain links TRBV5-1 to TRBJ1-1; the match to TRBD1 covers 9 bases. Per germline, CDR1 SGHRS and CDR2 YFSETQ. Trimming removed 8 bases from V and 0 bases from J; junction bases left unmatched: 8. The CDR3 is 15 residues long. CDR3: CASRQGVGMNTEAFF. Here the CDR3 DNA reads TGCGCCAGTAGACAGGGGGTAGGGATGAACACTGAAGCTTTCTTT.

J is TRBJ2-1 and V is TRBV20-1; D may be TRBD1 (5 bases). Looked up from germline, CDR1 is DFQATT and CDR2 is SNEGSKA (reference sequence). The CDR3 spans 14 residues. V was clipped by 3 bases and J by 2 bases, with 11 bases between them. This chain's CDR3 is CSARDQGTYNEQFF. CDR3 nucleotide sequence: TGCAGTGCTAGGGATCAGGGAACCTACAATGAGCAGTTCTTC.

This clonotype turned up a few times. V gene TRBV20-1 combines with J gene TRBJ2-4; TRBD1 aligns across 7 bases. V dropped 5 bases and J dropped 7; count of bases not matched to a gene: 14. Germline CDR1 DFQATT, CDR2 SNEGSKA (reference sequence). This CDR3 comprises 15 residues. This CDR3 reads CSAQGQDPRVNIQYF. CDR3 coding DNA: TGCAGTGCTCAAGGACAGGACCCAAGAGTGAACATTCAGTACTTC.

A few counts support this clonotype. The chain employs TRBV30 and TRBJ1-2; D possibly corresponds to TRBD1 (5 bases). Germline V gives CDR1 GTSNPN, CDR2 SVGIG (reference sequence). This CDR3 has 13 residues. The V and J ends lost 0 bases and 8 bases respectively, with 13 bases between them. The CDR3 DNA is TGTGCCTGGAGTGTCACGGGGACGTCGGGCTACACCTTC. Encoded protein: CAWSVTGTSGYTF.

The V call is TRBV29-1, the J call TRBJ1-2; D gene ambiguous. V lost 7 bases and J 1 base, leaving 7 bases between the germline ends. This CDR3 has 11 amino acids. Germline V gene data show CDR1 as SQVTM and CDR2 as ANQGSEA. CDR3 DNA: TGCAGCGGTTGGAGTAACTATGGCTACACCTTC. As protein: CSGWSNYGYTF.

The V gene is TRBV6-1, the J gene TRBJ2-1; 7 nucleotides align to TRBD1. The length of the CDR3 is 17 residues. With V trimmed by 4 bases and J by 5 bases, 14 bases remained unmatched. The germline CDR1 and CDR2 sequences are MNHNS and SASEGT. The CDR3 protein is CASSVDPPGTANNEQFF. The CDR3 region has the DNA TGTGCCAGCAGTGTAGACCCTCCCGGGACAGCTAACAATGAGCAGTTCTTC.

This clonotype was observed a handful of times. The gene calls are TRBV2 and TRBJ1-2, with 7 positions matching TRBD1. The CDR3 extends over 13 amino acids. V shed 8 bases, J shed 2 bases, and the junction held 5 bases outside the gene matches. Germline assignment: CDR1 SNHLY and CDR2 FYNNEI. The CDR3 nucleotides read TGTGCCAGCCCCCCGGACAGGAACTATGGCTACACCTTC. Translation: CASPPDRNYGYTF.

This clonotype was detected a few times. The chain recombines TRBV4-3 with TRBJ2-2; D call uncertain. Per the germline V gene, CDR1 is LGHNA and CDR2 is YSLEER. This CDR3 comprises 13 residues. V gave up 1 base and J gave up 6 bases, with 6 bases separating them. The CDR3 loop is CASSQVPAGELFF. CDR3 DNA sequence: TGCGCCAGCAGCCAAGTCCCGGCCGGGGAGCTGTTTTTT.

This clonotype was observed at least ten times. This chain connects TRBV20-1 to TRBJ2-3; 7 bases fit TRBD1. J was trimmed by 1 base and V by 0 bases; bases with no gene match: 1. The CDR3 spans 14 residues. CDR1 is DFQATT, CDR2 SNEGSKA, per germline (reference sequence). Here the CDR3 reads CSAREGTGTDTQYF. DNA of the CDR3: TGCAGTGCTAGAGAGGGGACAGGCACAGATACGCAGTATTTT.

This rearrangement joins TRBV5-5 to TRBJ1-3, with D tentatively TRBD1 (5 bases). Germline V gene data show CDR1 as SGHKS and CDR2 as YYEKEE (reference sequence). The CDR3 loop spans 14 amino acids. Trimming stripped 4 bases from V and 2 bases from J, with 10 bases between. The CDR3 region is CASSGGTAGNTIYF. The CDR3 DNA reads as TGTGCCAGCAGCGGGGGGACTGCTGGAAACACCATATATTTT. Full variable domain (remainder filled in from reference TRBV5-5 and TRBJ1-3): DAGVTQSPTHLIKTRGQQVTLRCSPISGHKSVSWYQQVLGQGPQFIFQYYEKEERGRGNFPDRFSARQFPNYSSELNVNALLLGDSALYLCASSGGTAGNTIYFGEGSWLTVV.

This clonotype has just a few counts. V usage is TRBV27 and J usage is TRBJ2-7, with D hard to call. CDR1 and CDR2 (germline): MNHEY, SMNVEV (reference sequence). The CDR3 extends over 13 amino acids. V was shortened by 0 bases and J by 3 bases, with 6 bases between the two germline ends. The CDR3 loop reads CASSLSRNYEQYF. CDR3 coding DNA: TGTGCCAGCAGTTTATCGCGGAACTACGAGCAGTACTTC.

This clonotype was seen only a few times. V and J are TRBV3-1 and TRBJ1-2, with TRBD1 as a possible D gene (6 bases). The germline V gene has CDR1 LGHDT and CDR2 YNNKEL (reference sequence). The CDR3 sequence is 17 residues long. Trimming pared 1 base from V and 4 bases from J, leaving 19 bases between. The CDR3 nucleotides read TGTGCCAGCAGCCAAGGGCCCGGGACACGAAACCGCTATGGCTACACCTTC. This gives the protein CASSQGPGTRNRYGYTF.

Concerning this clonotype: At one end, the junction sequence differs from germline, possibly due to a read error. The V gene is TRBV12-3 or TRBV12-4, the J gene TRBJ2-5; the D is unclear. The CDR3 loop spans 11 amino acids. The CDR3 region has the DNA TGTGCCTGCAGTTTACGAGAGACCCAGTACTTC. Its translation is CACSLRETQYF.

There are a few counts of this clonotype. The chain uses TRBV29-1 and TRBJ2-1; possible D gene TRBD1, 6 bases. The CDR3 contains 15 residues. Between the trimmed V and J ends, which lost 3 bases and 2 bases, there was a span of 14 bases. The germline CDR1 and CDR2 sequences are SQVTM and ANQGSEA. The CDR3, as DNA: TGCAGCGTTGAGGGCCAGGGGTCCACCTACAATGAGCAGTTCTTC. As protein: CSVEGQGSTYNEQFF.

This chain connects TRBV2 to TRBJ1-2; D not resolved. CDR3 length: 13 amino acids. Germline CDR1 reads SNHLY; CDR2 reads FYNNEI. V gave up 6 bases and J gave up 7 bases, with 15 bases separating them. The CDR3 coding sequence is TGTGCCAGCAGCCCCGGACTCCCGAGTGGCTACACCTTC. Its translation: CASSPGLPSGYTF. Filled out from reference TRBV2 and TRBJ1-2, the complete variable domain reads EPEVTQTPSHQVTQMGQEVILRCVPISNHLYFYWYRQILGQKVEFLVSFYNNEISEKSEIFDDQFSVERPDGSNFTLKIRSTKLEDSAMYFCASSPGLPSGYTFGSGTRLTVV.

This chain joins TRBV4-2 and TRBJ1-1; TRBD1 agrees at 8 bases. Germline CDR1 and CDR2: LGHNA and YNFKEQ. The CDR3 consists of 14 residues. J gave up 3 bases and V 3 bases, and 3 bases lay outside the gene matches. For the CDR3, the DNA is TGTGCCAGCAGCCACCAGACAGGGGACACTGAAGCTTTCTTT. Translated: CASSHQTGDTEAFF.

The chain employs TRBV7-2 and TRBJ1-2, with D maybe TRBD1 (6 bases). Germline V gene lookup returns CDR1 SGHTA and CDR2 FQGNSA. Trimming pared 3 bases from V and 1 base from J, leaving 12 bases between. The CDR3 is 15 residues long. DNA for the CDR3: TGTGCCAGCAGCTTCGGGGGGGCTGATAACTATGGCTACACCTTC. This sequence encodes CASSFGGADNYGYTF.